This passage covers 11 T cell receptor beta chains from one sample sequenced in a study of cytomegalovirus exposure and HLA in healthy donors. The study ran its PCR with 60 Vbeta and 13 Jbeta primers. TCRdb's copy holds only in-frame clones and misses some; the assay was immunoSEQ multiplex PCR. The data hold 100,000 to 150,000 clones, with 60% to 80% observed a single time. Sequencing used PBMCs. Receptors originate from a female donor in good health and CMV-seronegative.

The CDR3 reads CASSPTGRASYGYTF. The CDR3, as DNA: TGTGCCAGCAGCCCGACGGGGAGGGCGAGCTATGGCTACACCTTC. This chain links TRBV5-4 with TRBJ1-2; D ambiguous. CDR1 is SGHNT, CDR2 YYREEE, per germline (reference sequence). The CDR3 has 15 amino acids. V lost 4 bases and J 4 bases, leaving 17 bases between the germline ends.

This clone was seen a handful of times. The chain recombines TRBV5-1 with TRBJ2-7, with 11 bases aligning to TRBD2. The CDR3 loop spans 14 amino acids. The V segment lost 4 bases and the J segment 1 base; nucleotides outside the gene matches: 1. Germline values: CDR1 SGHRS, CDR2 YFSETQ. CDR3 region: CASSTSGRSYEQYF. The CDR3 nucleotides read TGCGCCAGCAGCACTAGCGGGAGATCCTACGAGCAGTACTTC.

The V gene is TRBV4-3, the J gene TRBJ2-3; D is uncertain. From germline, CDR1 is LGHNA and CDR2 YSLEER. Trimming left V 0 bases short and J 3 bases short, with 16 bases between. The CDR3 is made up of 17 amino acids. The CDR3 protein is CASSQDPHRRSTDTQYF. In DNA form, the CDR3 reads TGCGCCAGCAGCCAAGACCCCCACCGCCGGAGTACAGATACGCAGTATTTT.

The chain is built from TRBV7-2 and TRBJ2-1; 7 positions agree with TRBD2. This CDR3 is 15 amino acids long. V was clipped by 3 bases and J by 2 bases; unmatched bases: 4. Germline V gene lookup returns CDR1 SGHTA and CDR2 FQGNSA. The CDR3 reads CASSFSLAAYNEQFF. The CDR3 DNA sequence: TGTGCCAGCAGCTTTTCCCTAGCGGCCTACAATGAGCAGTTCTTC.

On this clone itself: One end of the junction varies from germline; a read error may be responsible. The rearrangement uses TRBV6-5 and TRBJ1-3; TRBD1 aligns across 7 bases. The CDR3 covers 14 residues. The germline V gene encodes CDR1 MNHEY and CDR2 SVGAGI. CDR3 residues: CASSIDRAGNTTYF. The CDR3 coding sequence is TGTGCCAGCAGCATAGACAGGGCTGGAAACACCACATATTTT.

The chain combines TRBV7-2 with TRBJ1-1, with 8 positions matching TRBD1. The germline CDR1 and CDR2 sequences are SGHTA and FQGNSA. The CDR3 spans 15 residues. Unmatched junction bases numbered 9, after V lost 4 bases and J lost 5 bases. The CDR3 loop reads CASSYQGAGMTEAFF. CDR3 nucleotides: TGTGCCAGCAGCTACCAGGGGGCGGGGATGACTGAAGCTTTCTTT.

The chain uses TRBV10-3 and TRBJ2-3; D may be TRBD2 (6 bases). V was clipped by 3 bases and J by 4 bases, with 20 bases between them. The CDR3 loop spans 17 amino acids. The germline CDR1 and CDR2 sequences are ENHRY and SYGVKD. CDR3: CAISERTRAGSADTQYF. The CDR3 DNA is TGTGCCATCAGTGAAAGGACGCGGGCGGGGTCCGCAGATACGCAGTATTTT.

The chain uses TRBV2 and TRBJ2-3; D ambiguous. CDR1 is SNHLY, CDR2 FYNNEI, per germline. There are 13 residues in the CDR3. V lost 5 bases, J lost 4 bases, and 10 bases lay in between. The CDR3 nucleotides read TGTGCCAGCAGTACCTCACGGGCAGATACGCAGTATTTT. Its protein is CASSTSRADTQYF.

The J gene is TRBJ2-1, the V gene TRBV28; the match to TRBD1 covers 7 bases. The V and J ends lost 4 bases and 5 bases, in that order; junction bases with no gene match: 5. The germline CDR1 and CDR2 sequences are MDHEN and SYDVKM. The CDR3 runs to 14 residues. The CDR3 protein is CASSSGTANNEQFF. For the CDR3, the DNA is TGTGCCAGCAGTTCCGGGACAGCCAACAATGAGCAGTTCTTC. The variable domain in full, with the rest retrieved from reference TRBV28 and TRBJ2-1, is DVKVTQSSRYLVKRTGEKVFLECVQDMDHENMFWYRQDPGLGLRLIYFSYDVKMKEKGDIPEGYSVSREKKERFSLILESASTNQTSMYLCASSSGTANNEQFFGPGTRLTVL.

The chain couples TRBV6-1 to TRBJ2-7, with 8 bases matching TRBD1. CDR3 size: 15 residues. The germline CDR1 and CDR2 sequences are MNHNS and SASEGT. The ends lost 2 bases at V and 6 bases at J; junction bases unmatched: 9. In nucleotides, the CDR3 is TGTGCCAGCAGTGAACTCGGGACAGGTCCTCGCGAGCAGTACTTC. Encoded protein: CASSELGTGPREQYF.

The chain uses TRBV10-1 and TRBJ2-7; 8 bases align to TRBD2. Looked up from germline, CDR1 is WNHNN and CDR2 is SYGVQD (reference sequence). V was pared by 0 bases and J by 3 bases, with 4 bases of the junction left unmatched. The CDR3 covers 15 residues. The CDR3 here is CASSESGTRFYEQYF. The CDR3 nucleotides read TGCGCCAGCAGTGAGTCGGGGACTAGGTTCTACGAGCAGTACTTC.